Sequencing of this TCR beta chain was carried out in a study of memory CD4+ T cells and cytomegalovirus serostatus (dated by TCRdb to between 2018 and 2021). General notes on the study: The cohort comprised 33 healthy Belgian adults, 9 CMV seropositive and around 24 CMV seronegative. To replicate a published TCR-based CMV serostatus classifier, the researchers sequenced the CD4+ memory TCRbeta repertoires of a Belgian cohort whose cytomegalovirus serostatus was known. On the study overall, not on this receptor specifically: Among the 160 or so previously reported CMV-associated TCRbeta sequences, 60 to 70 showed up in the CD4+ memory repertoires, with each one found in between one and five individuals. Only CD4+CD45RO+ memory cells were sequenced, in contrast to the original study, which included naive and memory CD4+ and CD8+ populations. The results were interpreted as suggesting that the CMV-associated TCR signature is mostly present in the CD4+ memory repertoire. A median bootstrapped AUC of around 0.95 with a 95% CI of 0.76-1.00 was achieved on the Belgian cohort by the original-framework classifier. CMV serostatus prediction reached a median bootstrapped AUC of nearly 0.96 with the original framework and 0.91 with a US-trained random forest.

Single viable CD3+CD4+CD8-CD45RO+ cells were sorted as memory CD4+ T cells on a FACSAria II. CMV serostatus was assessed using a Roche Elecsys assay, by which serum IgG against CMV pp150, pp28, p38 and p52 was detected. Following thawing, total CD4+ T cells were enriched through positive selection using CD4 magnetic microbeads. The samples came from a different study that was designed specifically to examine the CD4+ T cell memory repertoire. Following standard operating procedures, peripheral blood mononuclear cells were isolated and cryopreserved, while serum was kept at -80 degrees C. The staining relied on CD3-PerCP (BW264/56), CD4-APC (RPA-T4), CD45RO-PE (UCHT1) and CD8-Pacific Orange (3B5) antibodies, and Sytox blue was used to exclude non-viable cells. Reading the germline V gene gives CDR1 MNHEY and CDR2 SVGAGI. The CDR3 goes from the cysteine to the phenylalanine over 14 residues. Only the CDR3 DNA is retained, 42 bases long and in frame from the first base. The V end loses 6 bases and the J end loses 1 base, and a stretch of 10 bases separates them.

As concerns this clone: Its antigen is not yet known. No base quality information exists; no much larger clone differs at one position.

Genomic DNA was extracted from sorted cells with the Quick-DNA Microprep Kit. Amplification of TCRbeta DNA was done with the immunoSEQ hsTCRbeta kit, following the protocol from the manufacturer. An Illumina MiSeq instrument was used to sequence the TCRbeta libraries. The paper's data handling went like this. Following removal of out-of-frame sequences, more than 2,000,000 distinct TCRbeta sequences were retained, with an average of approximately 69,000 per individual. Each individual was scored according to the count of around 160 previously reported CMV-associated TCRbeta sequences and the total productive distinct TCRbeta count. A beta-binomial model was reimplemented in Python, and random forests from scikit-learn, run with default parameters, were trained on data from the US cohort. Classifier performance on the Belgian cohort was summarized as median AUC with percentile confidence intervals calculated over 10,000 bootstrap iterations. As stored in TCRdb, this immuneACCESS dataset retains in-frame rearrangements with V and J assigned. A fraction of the clones does not appear; measured against another copy, unresolved V genes explain less than half of the discrepancy, and the remainder lacks a known reason. That table is the source of V, J and clone size, and D and trimming were worked out from the DNA. Within this sample are 70,000 to 90,000 clones, with 78% of them counted one time only. Jointly, the top ten make up just over 2.5% of the sample.

The V and J genes are TRBV6-5 and TRBJ1-5, with the D gene call left open. The source material was memory CD4+ T cells from blood. The TCR comes from an adult in good health and CMV-seropositive. CDR3 loop: CASRGPRSNQPQHF. The DNA sequence follows: TGTGCCAGCAGAGGACCCAGAAGCAATCAGCCCCAGCATTTT.